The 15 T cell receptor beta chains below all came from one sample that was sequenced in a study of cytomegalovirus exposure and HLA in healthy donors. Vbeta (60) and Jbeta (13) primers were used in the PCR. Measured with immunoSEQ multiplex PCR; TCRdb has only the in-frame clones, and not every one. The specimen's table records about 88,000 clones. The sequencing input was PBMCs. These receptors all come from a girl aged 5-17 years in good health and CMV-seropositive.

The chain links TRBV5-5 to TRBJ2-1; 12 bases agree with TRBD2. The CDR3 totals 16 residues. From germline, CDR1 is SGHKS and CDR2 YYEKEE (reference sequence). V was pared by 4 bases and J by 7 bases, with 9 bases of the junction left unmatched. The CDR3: CASSGRTSGVRNEQFF. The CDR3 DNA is TGTGCCAGCAGCGGCAGGACTAGCGGGGTGAGGAATGAGCAGTTCTTC.

The CDR3 DNA is TGTGCCAGCAGGGGACAGGGCGGCACCGGGGAGCTGTTTTTT. This sequence encodes CASRGQGGTGELFF. The chain uses TRBV6-5 and TRBJ2-2; 9 bases fit TRBD1. CDR1 and CDR2 (germline): MNHEY, SVGAGI. J was trimmed by 4 bases and V by 6 bases; bases with no gene match: 3. This CDR3 has 14 amino acids.

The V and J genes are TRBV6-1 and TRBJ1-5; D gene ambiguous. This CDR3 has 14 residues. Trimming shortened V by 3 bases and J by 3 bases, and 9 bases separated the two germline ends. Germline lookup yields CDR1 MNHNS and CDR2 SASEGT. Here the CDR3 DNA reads TGTGCCAGCAGTGACGGCGGATACAATCAGCCCCAGCATTTT. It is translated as CASSDGGYNQPQHF.

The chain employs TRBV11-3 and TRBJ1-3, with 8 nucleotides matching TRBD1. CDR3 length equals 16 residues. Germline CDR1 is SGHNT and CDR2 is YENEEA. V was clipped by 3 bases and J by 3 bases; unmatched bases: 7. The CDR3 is CASSLLGQGYGNTIYF. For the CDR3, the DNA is TGTGCCAGCAGCTTGCTCGGACAGGGATATGGAAACACCATATATTTT.

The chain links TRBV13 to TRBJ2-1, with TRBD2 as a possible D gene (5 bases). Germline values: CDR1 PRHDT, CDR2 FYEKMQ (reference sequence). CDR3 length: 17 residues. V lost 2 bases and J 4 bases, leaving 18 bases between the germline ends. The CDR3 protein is CASSLRTQASGYNEQFF. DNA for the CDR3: TGTGCCAGCAGCTTACGAACGCAGGCCTCGGGATACAATGAGCAGTTCTTC.

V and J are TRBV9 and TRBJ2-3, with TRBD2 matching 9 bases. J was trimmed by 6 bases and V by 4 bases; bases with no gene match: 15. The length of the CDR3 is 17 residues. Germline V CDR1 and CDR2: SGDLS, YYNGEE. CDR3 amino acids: CASSQRPEVAGVDTQYF. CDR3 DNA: TGTGCCAGCAGCCAACGCCCAGAGGTAGCGGGGGTGGATACGCAGTATTTT. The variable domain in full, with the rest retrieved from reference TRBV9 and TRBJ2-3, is DSGVTQTPKHLITATGQRVTLRCSPRSGDLSVYWYQQSLDQGLQFLIQYYNGEERAKGNILERFSAQQFPDLHSELNLSSLELGDSALYFCASSQRPEVAGVDTQYFGPGTRLTVL.

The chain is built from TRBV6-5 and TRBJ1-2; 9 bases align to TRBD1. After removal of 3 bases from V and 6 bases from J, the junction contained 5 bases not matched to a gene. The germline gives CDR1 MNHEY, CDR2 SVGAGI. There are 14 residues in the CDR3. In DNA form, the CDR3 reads TGTGCCAGCAGTTATAGACAGGGGGGCAATGGCTACACCTTC. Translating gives CASSYRQGGNGYTF.

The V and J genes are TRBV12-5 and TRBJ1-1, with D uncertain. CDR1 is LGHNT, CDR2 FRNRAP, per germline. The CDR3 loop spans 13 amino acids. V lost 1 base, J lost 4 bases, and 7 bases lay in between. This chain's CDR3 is CASGLEGGTEAFF. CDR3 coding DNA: TGTGCTAGTGGTTTGGAGGGAGGCACTGAAGCTTTCTTT.

This chain's CDR3 is CASSENRRGPNEKLFF. DNA for the CDR3: TGTGCCAGCAGTGAAAACCGGCGGGGACCTAATGAAAAACTGTTTTTT. The chain combines TRBV6-1 with TRBJ1-4; possibly TRBD1 for D (5 bases). Germline V gene lookup returns CDR1 MNHNS and CDR2 SASEGT. Deletions cut 2 bases from V and 3 bases from J, with 13 bases between. The CDR3 runs to 16 residues.

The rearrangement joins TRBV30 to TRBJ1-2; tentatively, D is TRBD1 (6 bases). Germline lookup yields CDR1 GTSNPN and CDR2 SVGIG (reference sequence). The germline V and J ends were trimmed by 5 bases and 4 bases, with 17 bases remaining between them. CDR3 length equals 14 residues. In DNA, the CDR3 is TGTGCCTGGTTGAAAGGAGGGGGGGCCTATGGCTACACCTTC. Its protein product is CAWLKGGGAYGYTF.

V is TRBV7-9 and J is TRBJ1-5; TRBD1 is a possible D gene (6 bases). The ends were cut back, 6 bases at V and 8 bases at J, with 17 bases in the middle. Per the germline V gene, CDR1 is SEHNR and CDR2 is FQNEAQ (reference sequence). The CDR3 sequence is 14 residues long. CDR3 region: CASSYGGAREPQHF. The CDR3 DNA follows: TGTGCCAGCAGTTACGGGGGGGCTCGGGAGCCCCAGCATTTT.

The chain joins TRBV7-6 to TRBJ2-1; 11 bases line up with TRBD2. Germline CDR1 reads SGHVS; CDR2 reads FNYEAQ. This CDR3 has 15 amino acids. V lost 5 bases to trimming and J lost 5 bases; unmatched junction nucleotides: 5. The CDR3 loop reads CASSQSSGGHNEQFF. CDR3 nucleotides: TGTGCCAGCAGCCAATCTAGCGGGGGGCACAATGAGCAGTTCTTC.

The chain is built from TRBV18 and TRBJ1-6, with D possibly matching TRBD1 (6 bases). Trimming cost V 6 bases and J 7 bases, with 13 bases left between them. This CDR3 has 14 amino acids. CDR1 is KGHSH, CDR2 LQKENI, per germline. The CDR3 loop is CASSWDNYNSPLHF. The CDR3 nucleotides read TGTGCCAGCTCTTGGGACAATTACAATTCACCCCTCCACTTT.

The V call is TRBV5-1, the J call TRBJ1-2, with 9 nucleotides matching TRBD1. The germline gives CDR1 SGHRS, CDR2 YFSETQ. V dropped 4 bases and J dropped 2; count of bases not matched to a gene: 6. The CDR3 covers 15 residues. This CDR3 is CASSQDRGSNYGYTF. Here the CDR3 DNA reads TGCGCCAGCAGCCAGGACAGGGGATCGAACTATGGCTACACCTTC.

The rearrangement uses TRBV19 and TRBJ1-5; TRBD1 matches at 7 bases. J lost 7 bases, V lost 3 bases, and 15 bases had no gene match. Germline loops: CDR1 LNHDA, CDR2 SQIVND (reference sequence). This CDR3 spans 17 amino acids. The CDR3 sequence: CASSIFQGDSLKQPQHF. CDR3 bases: TGTGCCAGTAGTATTTTTCAGGGGGACAGCCTGAAGCAGCCCCAGCATTTT. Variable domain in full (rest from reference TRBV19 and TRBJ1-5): DGGITQSPKYLFRKEGQNVTLSCEQNLNHDAMYWYRQDPGQGLRLIYYSQIVNDFQKGDIAEGYSVSREKKESFPLTVTSAQKNPTAFYLCASSIFQGDSLKQPQHFGDGTRLSIL.